This TCR beta chain was recovered during a study of blood T cell repertoires in COVID-19. Across the whole study: There were acute and convalescent COVID-19 samples, and they came from the United States, Italy and Spain. The analysed material was cDNA or gDNA that came from T cells, B-cell-depleted T cells, or PBMCs.

The germline gives CDR1 LGHNA, CDR2 YSLEER. The V and J ends lost 1 base and 3 bases, in that order; junction bases with no gene match: 5. The length of the CDR3 is 15 residues. In the case of this clone: Other DNA sequences of this sample code for an identical CDR3.

Some clones are missing from TCRdb's copy, which holds only in-frame ones; the method was immunoSEQ multiplex PCR. The data hold approximately 200,000 clones, with about 84% observed a single time. This receptor was identified in a man aged 60 to 69 who had recovered from COVID-19. The genes are TRBV4-3 and TRBJ2-7, with 8 bases fitting TRBD1. The sample was PBMCs or T cells enriched from blood (not recorded which). CDR3 coding DNA: TGCGCCAGCAGCCAAGGGACAGGGTCTCTCTACGAGCAGTACTTC. Its protein is CASSQGTGSLYEQYF.